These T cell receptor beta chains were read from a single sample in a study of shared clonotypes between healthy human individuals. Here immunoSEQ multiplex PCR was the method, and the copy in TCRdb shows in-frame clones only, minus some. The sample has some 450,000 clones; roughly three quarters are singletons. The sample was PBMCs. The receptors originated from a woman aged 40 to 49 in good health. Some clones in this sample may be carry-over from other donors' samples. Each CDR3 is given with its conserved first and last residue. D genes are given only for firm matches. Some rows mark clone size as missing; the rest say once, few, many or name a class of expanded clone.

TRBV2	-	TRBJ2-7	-	CASSEDQGPYEQYF	TGTGCCAGCAGTGAAGACCAGGGGCCCTACGAGCAGTACTTC
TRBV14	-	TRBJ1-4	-	CASSHYSTPTNEKLFF	TGTGCCAGCAGCCATTACAGCACTCCAACTAATGAAAAACTGTTTTTT
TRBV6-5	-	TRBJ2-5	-	CASRPKVLETQYF	TGTGCCAGCAGACCGAAGGTGCTGGAGACCCAGTACTTC
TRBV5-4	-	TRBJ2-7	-	CASSLVGADEQYF	TGTGCCAGCAGCTTGGTGGGGGCAGACGAGCAGTACTTC
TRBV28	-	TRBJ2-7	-	CASAPGRTYEQYF	TGTGCCAGTGCTCCGGGAAGAACCTACGAGCAGTACTTC
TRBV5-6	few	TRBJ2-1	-	CASSLGQAYNEQFF	TGTGCCAGCAGCTTGGGACAGGCCTACAATGAGCAGTTCTTC
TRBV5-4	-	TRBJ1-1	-	CASSLWRMNTEAFF	TGTGCCAGCAGCTTGTGGCGGATGAACACTGAAGCTTTCTTT
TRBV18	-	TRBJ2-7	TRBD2	CASSNQGASGLYEQYF	TGTGCCAGCTCCAACCAAGGGGCTAGCGGTTTGTACGAGCAGTACTTC
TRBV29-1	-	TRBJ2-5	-	CSVRGSEGTQYF	TGCAGCGTCCGGGGGAGCGAGGGGACCCAGTACTTC
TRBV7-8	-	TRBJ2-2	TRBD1	CASSETGPNTGELFF	TGTGCCAGCAGCGAGACAGGGCCGAACACCGGGGAGCTGTTTTTT
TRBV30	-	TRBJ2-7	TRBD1	CAWSPKVGQGASYEQYF	TGTGCCTGGAGTCCCAAGGTGGGACAGGGGGCTTCCTACGAGCAGTACTTC
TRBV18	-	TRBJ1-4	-	CASSPLPGLGANEKLFF	TGTGCCAGCTCACCACTGCCGGGCCTAGGGGCAAATGAAAAACTGTTTTTT
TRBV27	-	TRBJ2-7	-	CASSPRWPPRYEQYF	TGTGCCAGCAGTCCCAGGTGGCCCCCCCGCTACGAGCAGTACTTC
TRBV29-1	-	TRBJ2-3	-	CSVIGGSTDTQYF	TGCAGCGTTATAGGGGGGAGCACAGATACGCAGTATTTT
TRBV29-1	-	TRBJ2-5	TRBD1	CSGDSIQETQYF	TGCAGCGGGGACAGTATCCAAGAGACCCAGTACTTC
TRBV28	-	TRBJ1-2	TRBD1	CASSLSGQYYGYTF	TGTGCCAGCAGTTTATCGGGACAGTACTATGGCTACACCTTC
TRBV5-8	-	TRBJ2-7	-	CASSGGPPYEQYF	TGTGCCAGCAGCGGGGGACCCCCCTACGAGCAGTACTTC
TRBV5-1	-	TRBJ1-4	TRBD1	CASSLEGQGAAEKLFF	TGCGCCAGCAGCTTGGAAGGACAGGGGGCGGCTGAAAAACTGTTTTTT
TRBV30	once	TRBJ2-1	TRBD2	CAWRASGDYNEQFF	TGTGCCTGGAGAGCTAGCGGGGACTACAATGAGCAGTTCTTC
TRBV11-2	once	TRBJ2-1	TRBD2	CASSLVVGGPDIDEQFF	TGTGCCAGCAGCTTAGTGGTGGGAGGGCCGGACATCGATGAGCAGTTCTTC
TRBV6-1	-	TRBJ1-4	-	CASRRTQTNEKLFF	TGTGCCAGCAGGAGGACTCAAACTAATGAAAAACTGTTTTTT
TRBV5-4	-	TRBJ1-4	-	CASSLAGVEKLFF	TGTGCCAGCAGCTTGGCAGGGGTTGAAAAACTGTTTTTT
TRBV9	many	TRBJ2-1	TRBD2	CASSVEGTRGNEQFF	TGTGCCAGCAGCGTAGAGGGGACTAGAGGGAATGAGCAGTTCTTC
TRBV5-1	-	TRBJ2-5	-	CASKTGEPQETQYF	TGCGCCAGCAAAACCGGAGAACCTCAAGAGACCCAGTACTTC
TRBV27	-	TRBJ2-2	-	CASWATSKNTGELFF	TGTGCCAGTTGGGCTACTAGCAAGAACACCGGGGAGCTGTTTTTT
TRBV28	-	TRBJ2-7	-	CASTLPGGTYEQYF	TGTGCCAGCACTCTCCCAGGAGGTACCTACGAGCAGTACTTC
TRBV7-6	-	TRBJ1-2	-	CASSSDGYYGYTF	TGTGCCAGCAGCTCCGACGGTTACTATGGCTACACCTTC
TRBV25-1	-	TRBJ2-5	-	CASSGRDWASVKLETQYF	TGTGCCAGCAGTGGAAGGGACTGGGCTAGCGTTAAATTGGAGACCCAGTACTTC
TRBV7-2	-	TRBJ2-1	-	CASSPVGDKYNEQFF	TGTGCCAGCAGCCCCGTAGGCGACAAATACAATGAGCAGTTCTTC
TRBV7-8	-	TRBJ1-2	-	CASSRPGPGGYTF	TGTGCCAGCAGCCGCCCGGGACCCGGAGGCTACACCTTC
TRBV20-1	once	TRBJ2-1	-	CSAERSGEQFF	TGCAGTGCCGAGAGGAGCGGTGAGCAGTTCTTC
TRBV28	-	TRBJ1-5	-	CATRDINQPQHF	TGTGCCACCCGGGACATTAATCAGCCCCAGCATTTT
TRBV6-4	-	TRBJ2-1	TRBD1	CASSDGQGYEGQFF	TGTGCCAGCAGTGACGGACAGGGGTACGAGGGGCAGTTCTTC
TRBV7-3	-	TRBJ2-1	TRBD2	CASSPSAGGPVNEQFF	TGTGCCAGCAGCCCTTCCGCGGGAGGGCCGGTCAATGAGCAGTTCTTC
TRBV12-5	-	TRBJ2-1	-	CASGWGYNEQFF	TGTGCTAGTGGTTGGGGCTACAATGAGCAGTTCTTC
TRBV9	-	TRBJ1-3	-	CASSVELDYSRNTIYF	TGTGCCAGCAGCGTAGAACTCGACTACTCGAGAAACACCATATATTTT
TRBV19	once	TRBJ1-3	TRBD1	CASSRDRERNTIYF	TGTGCCAGTAGTCGGGACAGGGAACGAAACACCATATATTTT